This T cell receptor (beta chain) appears in the sequencing data of a study of blood T cell repertoires in COVID-19. Trimming took off 4 bases at V and 4 bases at J, with 13 bases between the two ends. Germline CDR1 reads SGHDN; CDR2 reads FVKESK. The CDR3 runs to 14 residues. Patients from Seattle were sampled longitudinally, starting during active infection. In the authors' workflow: Reference gene primers were amplified, and this amplification served to estimate nucleated cell counts. Only in-frame clones appear in the TCRdb table, and some are missing; sequencing was by immunoSEQ multiplex PCR. Clone size and the V and J calls come from that table; the DNA yielded D and trimming. Of 150,000 to 200,000 clones in the sample, roughly 82% were seen once.

This TCR was recovered from a woman between 40 and 50 years old with COVID-19, enrolled during active disease. V is TRBV14 and J is TRBJ2-5; no firm D call. The sequencing input was peripheral blood. CDR3 protein: CASSRELPGETQYF. Written as DNA, the CDR3 is TGTGCCAGCAGCCGAGAGCTACCCGGAGAGACCCAGTACTTC.